This T cell receptor (beta chain) was obtained from a study of shared clonotypes between healthy human individuals (dated by TCRdb to the early 2020s). For context, the study as a whole: Three men and two women, aged 18 to 49 years, made up the cohort. For each donor, CD4 naive and CD4 memory were each given three plates, CD8 naive was given two plates, and CD8 memory was given one plate. The study deeply sequenced blood TCR repertoires of about 5 healthy adults to estimate repertoire size and the extent of clonotype sharing between individuals. Different laboratories and diverse techniques were used to prepare libraries and sequence TCR repertoires, to increase sequencing depth and limit assay-specific biases. Per donor, leukapheresis produced somewhere between about 0.85 and 9.5 billion PBMCs. On the study overall, not on this receptor specifically: Incomplete sequencing was indicated by rarefaction of sorted-subset datasets, despite the large sequencing depth. Clonotypes shared by all four sorted-subset donors showed higher generation probabilities than non-shared clonotypes. Because the study included only a small number of donors, the genetic and exposure-history diversity represented was limited. About 5% of naive CD4, 3.5% of naive CD8, about 2.4% of memory CD4, and 0.4% of memory CD8 clonotypes were shared across several donors. Pairwise subsampling led to the expectation that sequencing depth would affect the degree of clonotype sharing among donors. Estimated clonotype richness was generally larger for naive than for memory subsets. Only blood was sampled, and tissue TCR repertoires likely differ from those in blood.

Donors were healthy HIV-negative adults with no recently reported acute infections or vaccinations. All donors were Caucasian adults living in Nashville, Tennessee, USA. CD4+ T cells were enriched through magnetic negative selection, after which naive cells were positively selected on CD45RA and the remaining negative fraction served as the memory subset. After blood collection by leukapheresis, PBMCs were isolated using Ficoll-Histopaque density gradient centrifugation and then cryopreserved in the vapor phase of liquid nitrogen. Analytical flow cytometry was used to check the purity and quantity of each magnetically sorted T cell population. Genomic DNA was isolated from each sorted fraction and quantified by UV absorbance on a Nanodrop 2000c. Note on this clone: Its antigen has not been determined. Within one base of it there is no much larger clone, and no base qualities were kept.

Using the deep immunoSEQ assay, multiplex PCR amplified TCR CDR3 regions from genomic DNA. Extracted genomic DNA from each cell subset was distributed evenly across all wells of several immunoSEQ 96-well plates, and each plate was treated as a replicate. For sorted subsets, approximately 0.2 ug of genomic DNA, equivalent to 25,000 to 35,000 T cell genomes, went into each replicate PCR. Purified libraries were quantified with a Qubit 3.0 fluorometer, sized on a Bioanalyzer 2100, and re-quantified with the KAPA Library Quantification kit. A separate single-read 150-cycle Illumina NextSeq 550 flow cell was used to sequence each immunoSEQ 96-well plate. The authors' analysis ran thus. The immunoSEQ output contained only junctional sequences without quality scores, so filtering could not match that applied to full-length reads. To assign V/J genes and CDR3, sequences were annotated using PyIR, a Python wrapper for IgBLAST v1.9, with IMGT germline references. Any read was removed if the V/J assignment was weak (E-value above 1e-6), the CDR3 was missing, or the read contained stop codons, out-of-frame junctions, or ambiguous translated residues. V3J clonotypes were defined as sequences sharing an identical inferred V gene, J gene, and CDR3 amino acid sequence. To compute the percentage overlap between repertoires, the number of shared unique clonotypes was divided by the size of the smaller repertoire. RTK rarefaction, the Chao1 estimator, and Recon v2.1 estimates of unobserved clonotypes were used to assess repertoire richness. Generation probabilities for all TCRbeta clonotypes obtained by the gDNA method from a few donors were computed using OLGA. TCRdb stores this immuneACCESS table with in-frame sequences only. Part of the clones is absent; in the studies checked, under half of the shortfall reflects unresolved V genes, and no reason is known for the rest. The DNA was the basis for D and trimming; V, J and clone size are from that table. This sample gives about 600,000 clones in total; more than 95% of them show up just once. The ten largest account for 0.055% to 0.07% of the sample.

This receptor was identified in a woman aged 25 to 39 in good health. Sequenced input: naive CD4+ T cells sorted from blood. Read against the paper, the sample's cell subset or site label means: CD45RA+ positively selected.

The bases are TGTGCCAGCAGCTTGAAAACAGGGTGGTTTGCCTACGAGCAGTACTTC. Translated, this is CASSLKTGWFAYEQYF. In this chain, TRBV5-8 is recombined with TRBJ2-7; a weak D assignment points to TRBD1 (6 bases agree). The CDR3 runs 16 residues from the cysteine to the phenylalanine. Only the CDR3 DNA is retained, 48 bases long and in frame from the first base. Based on the germline V gene, the CDR1 and CDR2 sequences are SGHTS and YDEGEE. V is shortened by 1 base, J by 2 bases, and the region joining them spans 16 bases.